The clone carrying this T cell receptor (beta chain) was detected many times. Its target is not known. These data belong to a study of T-cell reconstitution after alpha-beta-depleted transplantation in children. CDR3 length: 13 amino acids. CDR1 and CDR2 from the germline V gene are MNHEY and SVGAGI. V lost 0 bases to trimming and J lost 5 bases, with 5 bases between them. Study findings and constraints: The origin of alpha-beta T cells about two months after transplant was reportedly several hundred expanded graft clones.

The TCRbeta library incorporated unique molecular identifiers. TCRdb used MiXCR to reprocess the PCR reads, holding one entry per CDR3 protein. The profile covers fewer than 750,000 distinct CDR3 sequences, with roughly 23% appearing a single time and 14% taken by the ten largest. This material consisted of PBMCs, mostly from graft donor cells, taken 360 days after TCRalphabeta/CD19-depleted stem cell transplant. The TCR originated in a boy younger than two who had a stem cell transplant for acute myeloid leukemia, so the T cells may come from the graft donor. The chain uses TRBV6-5 and TRBJ1-5; D perhaps matches TRBD1 (5 bases). The CDR3 DNA reads TGTGCCAGCAGTTACTCGGGGGATCAGCCCCAGCATTTT. This translates into CASSYSGDQPQHF.